One and the same sample provided the 17 T cell receptor beta chains below, sequenced in a study of PD-L1 blockade in urothelial cancer. The repertoire was sequenced with immunoSEQ multiplex PCR; TCRdb's copy has only in-frame clones and lacks some. The data hold around 110,000 clones, with around 89% observed a single time. The time point here: peripheral blood 6 weeks after treatment start. Sequencing used PBMCs, obtained around atezolizumab (anti-PD-L1) treatment. These receptors came from a man aged 60-69 years with urothelial cancer.

This clone occurred once. This chain links TRBV29-1 with TRBJ1-4, with D tentatively TRBD1 (5 bases). CDR1 is SQVTM and CDR2 is ANQGSEA in the germline V gene. CDR3 length: 11 residues. Trimming left V 8 bases short and J 8 bases short, with 12 bases between. CDR3: CSWNKGEKLFF. The CDR3 DNA sequence: TGCAGCTGGAACAAGGGGGAAAAACTGTTTTTT.

This clone has just one count. The rearrangement joins TRBV2 to TRBJ1-5; 7 bases align to TRBD1. The V gene's germline CDR1 is SNHLY and CDR2 FYNNEI. CDR3 length equals 16 residues. After removal of 5 bases from V and 10 bases from J, the junction contained 17 bases not matched to a gene. Written as DNA, the CDR3 is TGTGCCAGCAGTCGAGACACAGGGGATTCCTTGAACCCCCAGCATTTT. Translating it yields CASSRDTGDSLNPQHF.

The chain couples TRBV19 to TRBJ2-7; no reliable D call. Between the trimmed V and J ends, which lost 1 base and 3 bases, there was a span of 10 bases. CDR1 and CDR2 from the germline V gene are LNHDA and SQIVND (reference sequence). The CDR3 contains 14 residues. CDR3 loop: CASSIASRSYEQYF. The CDR3, as DNA: TGTGCCAGTAGTATAGCTTCCAGAAGCTACGAGCAGTACTTC.

The chain carries TRBV29-1 and TRBJ2-3, with D tentatively TRBD2 (5 bases). Looked up from germline, CDR1 is SQVTM and CDR2 is ANQGSEA. The CDR3 covers 11 residues. V was pared by 6 bases and J by 6 bases, with 10 bases between. In nucleotides, the CDR3 is TGCAGCGTGGAAACGGGGGATACGCAGTATTTT. Translating it yields CSVETGDTQYF.

The V call is TRBV6-5, the J call TRBJ2-1; no firm D call. This CDR3 contains 15 residues. V was clipped by 0 bases and J by 6 bases, with 12 bases between them. Germline values: CDR1 MNHEY, CDR2 SVGAGI. The CDR3 region has the DNA TGTGCCAGCAGTTACTCGGCTAGTCCCGGCAATGAGCAGTTCTTC. Amino acid sequence: CASSYSASPGNEQFF.

This clone occurred a few times. The V gene is TRBV6-1, the J gene TRBJ1-5; D remains unclear. Germline lookup yields CDR1 MNHNS and CDR2 SASEGT. This CDR3 is built from 15 residues. Deletions cut 0 bases from V and 3 bases from J, with 9 bases between. DNA of the CDR3: TGTGCCAGCAGTGAAGCGCCCGGTCCCAATCAGCCCCAGCATTTT. Its translation: CASSEAPGPNQPQHF.

This clone was observed a few times. The rearrangement joins TRBV9 to TRBJ2-7, with D possibly TRBD1 on 6 matching bases. In germline, CDR1 is SGDLS, CDR2 YYNGEE. This CDR3 has 14 residues. The V gene lost 4 bases and the J gene lost 0 bases, with 11 bases spanning the gap. The CDR3 is CASSTGPSSYEQYF. The CDR3 region has the DNA TGTGCCAGCAGCACAGGGCCGAGCTCCTACGAGCAGTACTTC.

The CDR3 loop is CASSPGQGSNYGYTF. The DNA of the CDR3 is TGTGCCAGCAGTCCAGGACAGGGGAGCAACTATGGCTACACCTTC. The genes are TRBV6-5 and TRBJ1-2; 9 nucleotides agree with TRBD1. Germline V gene data show CDR1 as MNHEY and CDR2 as SVGAGI. The ends lost 5 bases at V and 2 bases at J; junction bases unmatched: 6. The CDR3 contains 15 residues.

The genes are TRBV29-1 and TRBJ1-4; 7 bases align to TRBD1. Looked up from germline, CDR1 is SQVTM and CDR2 is ANQGSEA. Losses at the gene ends were 7 bases for V and 5 bases for J; bases not matched to a gene: 10. The CDR3 totals 14 residues. This chain's CDR3 is CSGLDRVNNEKLFF. The DNA for the CDR3 is TGCAGCGGTTTAGACAGGGTAAACAATGAAAAACTGTTTTTT.

The chain joins TRBV5-1 to TRBJ2-3; D may be TRBD2 (5 bases). The CDR3 contains 16 residues. V lost 0 bases and J lost 4, with 15 bases in between. Germline V gene data show CDR1 as SGHRS and CDR2 as YFSETQ. The CDR3 spells CASSLGGTEGSDTQYF. The CDR3 coding sequence is TGCGCCAGCAGCTTGGGTGGTACTGAGGGTTCAGATACGCAGTATTTT.

This clone was seen just once. CDR3 loop: CASADRGGGADTQYF. DNA of the CDR3: TGTGCCAGCGCCGACAGGGGCGGGGGCGCAGATACGCAGTATTTT. The rearrangement joins TRBV6-1 to TRBJ2-3; possible D gene TRBD1, 8 bases. This CDR3 is 15 amino acids long. The V and J ends lost 8 bases and 4 bases respectively, with 19 bases between them. CDR1 is MNHNS, CDR2 SASEGT, per germline.

This chain links TRBV6-1 with TRBJ2-7; D unresolved. Trimming cost V 2 bases and J 2 bases, with 13 bases left between them. CDR3 size: 15 residues. CDR1 and CDR2 from the germline V gene are MNHNS and SASEGT. The CDR3 reads CASSEQSFPTYEQYF. CDR3 sequence (DNA): TGTGCCAGCAGTGAACAGTCTTTTCCCACCTACGAGCAGTACTTC.

The rearrangement joins TRBV11-3 to TRBJ2-7; D is possibly TRBD2 (5 bases). This CDR3 has 13 residues. Trimming stripped 5 bases from V and 5 bases from J, with 13 bases between. CDR1 and CDR2 from the germline V gene are SGHNT and YENEEA. This chain's CDR3 is CASSPRGRDEQYF. CDR3 in DNA: TGTGCCAGCAGCCCTCGGGGTCGCGACGAGCAGTACTTC.

The chain carries TRBV5-1 and TRBJ1-4, with 7 bases aligning to TRBD1. The length of the CDR3 is 15 residues. The germline CDR1 and CDR2 sequences are SGHRS and YFSETQ. The ends lost 1 base at V and 8 bases at J; junction bases unmatched: 8. The DNA for the CDR3 is TGCGCCAGCAGCTTGCGACAAGGGGGCGGCGAAAAACTGTTTTTT. The encoded protein is CASSLRQGGGEKLFF.

The chain combines TRBV7-9 with TRBJ1-5, with 12 bases aligning to TRBD1. The germline V gene encodes CDR1 SEHNR and CDR2 FQNEAQ (reference sequence). The CDR3 has 16 residues. The V and J ends lost 5 bases and 7 bases, in that order; junction bases with no gene match: 9. CDR3 sequence: CASSKGGQGAKQPQHF. CDR3 in DNA: TGTGCCAGCAGCAAAGGGGGACAGGGGGCGAAGCAGCCCCAGCATTTT.

The chain links TRBV10-3 to TRBJ1-2; D remains unclear. CDR3 size: 13 residues. Germline CDR1 ENHRY, CDR2 SYGVKD. V was cut by 0 bases and J by 5 bases, with 7 bases left in between. CDR3 sequence (DNA): TGTGCCATCAGTGAGTCCCGGACTTATGGCTACACCTTC. Amino acids: CAISESRTYGYTF.

CDR3 region: CANEGVSGELFF. The DNA of the CDR3 is TGTGCCAATGAAGGGGTCTCCGGGGAGCTGTTTTTT. The rearrangement joins TRBV10-3 to TRBJ2-2, with D perhaps matching TRBD1 (5 bases). V lost 10 bases and J lost 6, with 12 bases in between. CDR1 is ENHRY and CDR2 is SYGVKD in the germline V gene. The CDR3 covers 12 residues.